This TCR beta chain was found in a study of shared clonotypes between healthy human individuals. Background on the study: Donors, aged 18 to 49, were a couple of women and three men.

CDR1 and CDR2 from the germline V gene are SGHRS and YFSETQ. The CDR3 consists of 18 residues. Trimming at V came to 2 bases and at J to 1 base, leaving 12 bases not matched to a gene. Clones were read by immunoSEQ multiplex PCR, and TCRdb kept only the in-frame ones, dropping some. The sample has about 590,000 clones; 95% to 96% are singletons. CD45RO-negative, CCR7-selected cells formed the naive CD8 fraction, which excluded terminally differentiated effector memory CD45RA+ cells. V and J are TRBV5-1 and TRBJ2-1; 7 bases are shared with TRBD1. The sample taken for sequencing was naive CD8+ T cells sorted from blood. The sequence was obtained from a woman aged 30 to 39 in good health. CDR3 DNA: TGCGCCAGCAGCTTATCCATAGCCGGACAGGATTCCTACAATGAGCAGTTCTTC. It translates to CASSLSIAGQDSYNEQFF.